This note documents a single T cell receptor (beta chain) sequence. Its antigen remains unknown. This entry is derived from a study of T-cell memory formation after mild COVID-19. Across the study: Clusters of TCRs were largely donor specific.

5'RACE primed at constant segments yielded TCR alpha and TCR beta cDNA libraries bearing sample barcodes and UMIs. MiXCR, run by TCRdb on the 5' RACE reads, gives a single entry per CDR3 protein. This table holds roughly 580,000 distinct CDR3 sequences, more than 15% found once. General study results and limits: Pre-infection memory harbored some responding clones, suggesting cross-reactive memory joined. The second-wave clones peaking on day 37 were not confirmed as SARS-CoV-2-specific.

CDR3 length: 14 residues. The germline V gene has CDR1 LGHDT and CDR2 YNNKEL (reference sequence). Trimming stripped 1 base from V and 3 bases from J, with 9 bases between. The sequencing sample was made of PBMCs or a T cell subset sorted from them (not recorded which). The chain is built from TRBV3-1 and TRBJ1-2, with D possibly TRBD1 on 5 matching bases. The clonotype comes from an adult woman who had mild COVID-19 (a few samples of this study predate the infection). Cell type and time point are not known. This CDR3 reads CASSQVSGYYGYTF. The CDR3 bases are TGTGCCAGCAGCCAAGTGTCAGGGTACTATGGCTACACCTTC.